This T cell receptor (beta chain) was recovered during a study of CD8+ T cells in alopecia areata. Sequencing templates came from extracted RNA that was reverse transcribed into cDNA. Produced via immunoSEQ multiplex PCR; TCRdb's table is partial and in-frame only. The sample has 90,000 to 130,000 clones; 50% to 70% are singletons. The V gene's germline CDR1 is LNHDA and CDR2 SQIVND (reference sequence). The CDR3 loop spans 14 amino acids. Trimming at V came to 6 bases and at J to 1 base, leaving 3 bases not matched to a gene. Lesional scalp tissue (obtained by punch biopsy) and peripheral blood were collected from alopecia areata patients. It was from PBMCs that CD4+ and CD8+ T cells were sorted. In this sample, this clone turned up a few times.

The sample comprised NKG2D-low CD8+ T cells sorted from blood. V usage is TRBV19 and J usage is TRBJ2-7; 10 bases match TRBD2. The receptor comes from a human donor with alopecia areata. CDR3 nucleotide sequence: TGTGCCAGTAGAAAGCGGGAGGGTTCCTACGAGCAGTACTTC. Its translation is CASRKREGSYEQYF.